This T cell receptor beta chain was sequenced for a study of technical replicates of blood from several donors. TCRdb's copy holds only in-frame clones and misses some; the assay was immunoSEQ multiplex PCR. The data show 67,000 or so clones, with more than 90% seen just once and approximately 0.37% held by the top ten. This clone was found once. The CDR3 has 16 amino acids. The ends lost 3 bases at V and 8 bases at J; junction bases unmatched: 6. Germline V gene data show CDR1 as MNHNS and CDR2 as SASEGT. The V and J genes are TRBV6-1 and TRBJ2-1, with 14 bases lining up with TRBD2. The material sequenced was T cells isolated from PBMCs. The sequence came from a human donor in good health. The CDR3 nucleotides read TGTGCCAGCAGTGACCTGGGACTAGCGGGAGTAGATGAGCAGTTCTTC. Translation gives CASSDLGLAGVDEQFF.